The following is a T cell receptor (beta chain) sequence with its context. The antigen remains undetermined. Those who donated were healthy bone marrow donors. These data come from a study of cytomegalovirus exposure and HLA in healthy donors. Study-level findings and limits: Later analysis identified a missense DCLRE1C variant that was linked to TCR beta V- and J-gene trimming.

Both 60 Vbeta primers and 13 Jbeta primers went into the PCR. Profiling relied on immunoSEQ multiplex PCR, and the TCRdb table lists in-frame clones only, not all of them. The table shows under 200,000 clones, with 79% occurring only once. Sequencing was done on a sample of PBMCs. The TCR comes from a male donor in good health and CMV-seropositive.

The CDR3 spells CASSLSPGNGANVLTF. For the CDR3, the DNA is TGTGCCAGCAGTTTATCGCCCGGGAACGGGGCCAACGTCCTGACTTTC. This sequence joins TRBV27 and TRBJ2-6; tentative D call: TRBD2 (5 bases). The CDR3 sequence is 16 residues long. Trimming took off 0 bases at V and 4 bases at J, with 10 bases between the two ends. Germline-derived CDR1 and CDR2 are MNHEY and SMNVEV (reference sequence).